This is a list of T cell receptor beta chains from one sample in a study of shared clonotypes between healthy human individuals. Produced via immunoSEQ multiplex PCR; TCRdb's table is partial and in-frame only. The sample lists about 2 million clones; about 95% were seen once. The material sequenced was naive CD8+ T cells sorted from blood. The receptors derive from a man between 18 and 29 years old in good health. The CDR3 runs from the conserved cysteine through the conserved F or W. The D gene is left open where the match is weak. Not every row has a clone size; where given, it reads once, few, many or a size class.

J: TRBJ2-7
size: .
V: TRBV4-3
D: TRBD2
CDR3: CASSQGGTSVYEQYF
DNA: TGCGCCAGCAGCCAAGGAGGGACTAGCGTCTACGAGCAGTACTTC

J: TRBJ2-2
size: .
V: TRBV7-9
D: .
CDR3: CASSLVVPAQTGELFF
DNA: TGTGCCAGCAGCTTAGTCGTCCCCGCTCAGACCGGGGAGCTGTTTTTT

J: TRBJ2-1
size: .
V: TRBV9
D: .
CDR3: CASSHHGEAYNEQFF
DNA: TGTGCCAGCAGCCACCACGGGGAGGCCTACAATGAGCAGTTCTTC

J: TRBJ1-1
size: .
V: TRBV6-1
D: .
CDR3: CASSENPRPDNTEAFF
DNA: TGTGCCAGCAGTGAAAACCCCCGCCCAGATAACACTGAAGCTTTCTTT

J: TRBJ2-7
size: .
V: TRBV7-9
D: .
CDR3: CASSLGTDEQYF
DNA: TGTGCCAGCAGCTTAGGGACAGACGAGCAGTACTTC

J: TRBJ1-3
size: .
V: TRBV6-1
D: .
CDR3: CASSEGGGFSGNTIYF
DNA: TGTGCCAGCAGTGAAGGTGGAGGTTTCTCTGGAAACACCATATATTTT

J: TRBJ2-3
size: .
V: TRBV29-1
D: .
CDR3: CSVEAGTDTQYF
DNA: TGCAGCGTTGAAGCAGGCACAGATACGCAGTATTTT

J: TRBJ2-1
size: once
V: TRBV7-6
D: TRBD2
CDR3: CASSLAFQLAGDNEQFF
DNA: TGTGCCAGCAGCCTGGCCTTCCAACTAGCGGGAGACAATGAGCAGTTCTTC

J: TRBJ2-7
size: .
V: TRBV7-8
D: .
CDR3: CASTASEIGSYEQYF
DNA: TGTGCCAGCACCGCCAGCGAGATCGGCTCCTACGAGCAGTACTTC

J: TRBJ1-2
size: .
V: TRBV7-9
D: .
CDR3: CASSLLGYTF
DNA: TGTGCCAGCAGCTTACTCGGCTACACCTTC

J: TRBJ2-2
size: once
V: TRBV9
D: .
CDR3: CASSVVGGPNTGELFF
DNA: TGTGCCAGCAGCGTAGTGGGGGGACCGAACACCGGGGAGCTGTTTTTT

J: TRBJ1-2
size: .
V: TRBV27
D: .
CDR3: CASSLGDPLYGGYTF
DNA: TGTGCCAGCAGTTTAGGAGACCCTTTATATGGTGGCTACACCTTC

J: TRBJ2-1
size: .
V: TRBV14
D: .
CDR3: CASSQEAKHSYNEQFF
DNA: TGTGCCAGCAGCCAAGAGGCAAAGCACTCCTACAATGAGCAGTTCTTC

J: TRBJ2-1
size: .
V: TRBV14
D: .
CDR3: CASSQRSYNEQFF
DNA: TGTGCCAGCAGCCAACGGTCCTACAATGAGCAGTTCTTC

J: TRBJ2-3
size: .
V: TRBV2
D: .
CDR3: CASREGPWTDTQYF
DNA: TGTGCCAGCAGGGAGGGACCTTGGACAGATACGCAGTATTTT

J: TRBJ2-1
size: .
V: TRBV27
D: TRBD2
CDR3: CASTFSGGETFYNEQFF
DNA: TGTGCCAGCACCTTCTCCGGGGGGGAGACCTTTTACAATGAGCAGTTCTTC

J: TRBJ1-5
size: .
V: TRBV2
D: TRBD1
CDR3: CASSEFKGAGQPQHF
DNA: TGTGCCAGCAGTGAATTTAAGGGGGCGGGGCAGCCCCAGCATTTT